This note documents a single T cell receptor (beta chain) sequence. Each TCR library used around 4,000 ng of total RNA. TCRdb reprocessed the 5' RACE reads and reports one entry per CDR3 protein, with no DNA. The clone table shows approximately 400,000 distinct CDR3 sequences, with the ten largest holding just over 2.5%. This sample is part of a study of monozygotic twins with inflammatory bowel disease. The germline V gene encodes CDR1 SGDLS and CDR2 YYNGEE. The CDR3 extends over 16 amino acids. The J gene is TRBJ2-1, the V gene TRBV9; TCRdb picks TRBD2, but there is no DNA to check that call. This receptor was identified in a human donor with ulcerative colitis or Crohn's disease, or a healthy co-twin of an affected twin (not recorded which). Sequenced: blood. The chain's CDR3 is CASSVVGTSGGNEQFF.